This T cell receptor (beta chain) came from a study of T-cell memory formation after mild COVID-19. Study outcomes and limitations: Nothing showed for sure that second-wave clones peaking on day 37 were SARS-CoV-2 specific. Pre-infection memory already had some responding clones, implying cross-reactive memory joined. There was a balanced CD4/CD8 profile in clones contracting day 15 to 85, and later expanders leaned CD4+.

The TCR alpha and TCR beta cDNA libraries, bearing sample barcodes and UMIs, were generated by 5'RACE using constant-segment primers. TCRdb fed the 5' RACE reads into MiXCR, producing one record per CDR3 protein. This table has roughly 200,000 distinct CDR3 sequences, 16% appearing once. CDR3 length equals 15 residues. V lost 5 bases, J lost 1 base, and 14 bases lay in between. CDR1 is SSHAT, CDR2 FNYEAQ, per germline (reference sequence). In this sample, this clonotype turned up a few times. What it recognizes is unknown. Sequencing used PBMCs or a T cell subset sorted from them (not recorded which). The chain is built from TRBV7-7 and TRBJ2-5; D unresolved. The TCR was taken from an adult woman who had mild COVID-19 (a few samples of this study predate the infection). Cell type and time point are not known. In DNA, the CDR3 is TGTGCCAGCAGCCGAACCATCACACCCCAAGAGACCCAGTACTTC. This translates into CASSRTITPQETQYF.